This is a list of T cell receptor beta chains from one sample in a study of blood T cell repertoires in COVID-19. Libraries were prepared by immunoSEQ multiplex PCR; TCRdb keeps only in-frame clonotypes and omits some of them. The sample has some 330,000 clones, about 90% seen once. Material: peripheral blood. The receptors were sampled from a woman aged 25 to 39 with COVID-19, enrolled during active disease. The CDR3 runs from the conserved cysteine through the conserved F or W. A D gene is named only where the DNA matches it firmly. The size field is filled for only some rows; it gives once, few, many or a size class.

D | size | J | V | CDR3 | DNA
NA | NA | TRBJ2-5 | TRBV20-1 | CSGGLQETQYF | TGCAGTGGAGGACTCCAAGAGACCCAGTACTTC
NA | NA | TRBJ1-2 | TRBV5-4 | CASSPRERYGYTF | TGTGCCAGCAGCCCGCGAGAGCGCTATGGCTACACCTTC
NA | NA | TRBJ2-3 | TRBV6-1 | CASSEGTVPSTDTQYF | TGTGCCAGCAGTGAAGGGACAGTTCCTAGCACAGATACGCAGTATTTT
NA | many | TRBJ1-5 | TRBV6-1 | CASSEVGGNGVQPQHF | TGTGCCAGCAGTGAAGTGGGAGGGAATGGGGTCCAGCCCCAGCATTTT
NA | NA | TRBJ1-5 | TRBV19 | CASREGNQPQHF | TGTGCCAGTAGGGAGGGCAATCAGCCCCAGCATTTT
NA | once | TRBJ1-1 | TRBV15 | CATSRDETLNTEAFF | TGTGCCACCAGCAGAGATGAAACACTGAACACTGAAGCTTTCTTT
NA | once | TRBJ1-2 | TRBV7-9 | CASSLSGGVYGYTF | TGTGCCAGCAGCTTATCGGGGGGCGTCTATGGCTACACCTTC
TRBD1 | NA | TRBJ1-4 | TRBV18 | CASSEQGTNEKLFF | TGTGCCAGCTCAGAACAGGGGACTAATGAAAAACTGTTTTTT
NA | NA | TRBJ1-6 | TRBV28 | CASSFFPIRVNSPLHF | TGTGCCAGCAGTTTCTTTCCGATCAGGGTTAATTCACCCCTCCACTTT
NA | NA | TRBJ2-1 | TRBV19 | CATLGGYYNEQFF | TGTGCCACCCTGGGGGGTTACTACAATGAGCAGTTCTTC
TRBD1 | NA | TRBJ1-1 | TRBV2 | CASSRQGAGDTEAFF | TGTGCCAGCAGTCGACAGGGGGCAGGAGACACTGAAGCTTTCTTT
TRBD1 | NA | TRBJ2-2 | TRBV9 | CASSLRTGSPGELFF | TGTGCCAGCAGCCTTAGGACAGGGTCTCCCGGGGAGCTGTTTTTT
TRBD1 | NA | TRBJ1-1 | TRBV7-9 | CASSLEGAGTEAFF | TGTGCCAGCAGCTTAGAGGGGGCAGGGACTGAAGCTTTCTTT
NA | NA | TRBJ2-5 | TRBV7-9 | CASSFPGSGVTAQYF | TGTGCCAGCAGCTTTCCGGGTAGCGGAGTGACGGCCCAGTACTTC
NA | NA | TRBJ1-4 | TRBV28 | CASNPRVGKLFF | TGTGCCAGTAACCCCAGGGTTGGAAAACTGTTTTTT
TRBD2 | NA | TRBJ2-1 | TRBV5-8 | CASSLALAGEALYNEQFF | TGTGCCAGCAGCTTGGCACTAGCGGGGGAAGCTCTCTACAATGAGCAGTTCTTC
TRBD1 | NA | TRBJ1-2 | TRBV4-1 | CASSHPGDRGLYGYTF | TGCGCCAGCAGCCATCCCGGGGACAGGGGGCTCTATGGCTACACCTTC
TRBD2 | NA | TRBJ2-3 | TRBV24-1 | CATSDGGVGTDTQYF | TGTGCCACCAGTGATGGGGGGGTTGGCACAGATACGCAGTATTTT